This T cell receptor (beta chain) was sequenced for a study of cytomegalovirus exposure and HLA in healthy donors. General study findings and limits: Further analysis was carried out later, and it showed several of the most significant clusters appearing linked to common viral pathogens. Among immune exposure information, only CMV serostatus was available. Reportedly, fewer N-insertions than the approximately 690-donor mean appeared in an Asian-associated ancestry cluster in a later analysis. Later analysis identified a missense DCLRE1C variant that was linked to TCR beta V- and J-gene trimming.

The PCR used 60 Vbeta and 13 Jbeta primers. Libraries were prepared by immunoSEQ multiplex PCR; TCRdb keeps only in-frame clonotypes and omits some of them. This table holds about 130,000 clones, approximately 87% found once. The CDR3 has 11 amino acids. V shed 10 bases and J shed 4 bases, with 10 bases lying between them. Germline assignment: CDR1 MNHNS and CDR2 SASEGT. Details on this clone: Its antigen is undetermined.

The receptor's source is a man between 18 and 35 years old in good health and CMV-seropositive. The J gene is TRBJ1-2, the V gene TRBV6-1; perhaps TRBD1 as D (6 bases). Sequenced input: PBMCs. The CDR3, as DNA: TGTGCCACCTGGACAGTCTATGGCTACACCTTC. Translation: CATWTVYGYTF.